The TCR beta chain described here comes from a study of Graves' ophthalmopathy and Graves' hyperthyroidism. The CDR3 contains 17 residues. Germline-derived CDR1 and CDR2 are SGHTA and FQGTGA. J gave up 1 base and V 4 bases, and 9 bases lay outside the gene matches. Moderate-to-severe activity, CAS ≥3, NOSPECS ≥4 and a duration under 3 months were seen in donors with ophthalmopathy. A volume of 9.5 to 10 ml of fresh peripheral blood supplied the PBMCs. For repertoire sequencing, the TCR beta CDR3 regions were amplified from RNA transcripts. First-round RT-PCR with HTBI primers preceded a second-round multiplex PCR. TCRdb redid the calling of the multiplex PCR reads with MiXCR, one entry per CDR3 protein. The repertoire has about 220,000 distinct CDR3 sequences, 20% to 25% of them found once; the top ten carry about 40%.

The chain has TRBV7-3 and TRBJ2-2; 7 positions match TRBD1. The sequencing sample was made of peripheral blood. This sequence was found in a woman between 50 and 59 years old with Graves' ophthalmopathy. CDR3 sequence reads: CASSSPAGTENTGELFF. The CDR3 DNA follows: TGTGCCAGCAGCTCACCCGCCGGGACAGAGAACACCGGGGAGCTGTTTTTT.